This record concerns one TCR beta chain sequence. This specimen comes from a study of OX40 agonist ivuxolimab in advanced cancers. The CDR3 spans 16 residues. The V gene lost 2 bases and the J gene lost 5 bases, with 15 bases spanning the gap. Germline loops: CDR1 MNHEY, CDR2 SVGAGI. Method: immunoSEQ multiplex PCR; TCRdb's copy keeps in-frame clones and lacks some. Of tens of thousands of clones listed, roughly 90% are singletons. This chain uses TRBV6-5 with TRBJ2-2, with a weak D call TRBD1 (6 bases). Here the sequenced sample was CD4+ or CD8+ T cells sorted from blood, taken in a trial of the OX40 agonist ivuxolimab. The sequence came from an adult with an advanced solid tumor such as melanoma, head and neck, liver or kidney cancer. CDR3 sequence: CASSYQAQGWTGELFF. DNA for the CDR3: TGTGCCAGCAGTTACCAAGCGCAGGGGTGGACCGGGGAGCTGTTTTTT.